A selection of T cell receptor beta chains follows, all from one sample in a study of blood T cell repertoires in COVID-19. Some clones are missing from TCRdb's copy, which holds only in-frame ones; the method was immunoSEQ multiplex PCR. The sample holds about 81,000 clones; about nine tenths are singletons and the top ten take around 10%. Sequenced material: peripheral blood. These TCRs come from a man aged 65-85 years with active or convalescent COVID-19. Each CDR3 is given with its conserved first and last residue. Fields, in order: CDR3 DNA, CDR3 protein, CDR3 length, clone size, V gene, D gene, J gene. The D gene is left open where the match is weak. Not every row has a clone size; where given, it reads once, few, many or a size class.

cdr3_nt: TGTGCCAGCAGTAAACAGGTCGTGAACACCGGGGAGCTGTTTTTT
cdr3_aa: CASSKQVVNTGELFF
cdr3_length: 15
clone_size: .
v_call: TRBV6-2/TRBV6-3
d_call: .
j_call: TRBJ2-2

cdr3_nt: TGTGCCAGCAGCCTTCAGACAGGCTGGATGAGAACTGAAGCTTTCTTT
cdr3_aa: CASSLQTGWMRTEAFF
cdr3_length: 16
clone_size: .
v_call: TRBV5-5
d_call: .
j_call: TRBJ1-1

cdr3_nt: TGTGCCAGTAGTACCTCGGGACAGGGACACTATGGCTACACCTTC
cdr3_aa: CASSTSGQGHYGYTF
cdr3_length: 15
clone_size: .
v_call: TRBV19
d_call: TRBD1
j_call: TRBJ1-2

cdr3_nt: TGTGCCAGCAGTGAATTCGACAGGGTGGACAAAAACATTCAGTACTTC
cdr3_aa: CASSEFDRVDKNIQYF
cdr3_length: 16
clone_size: .
v_call: TRBV25-1
d_call: TRBD1
j_call: TRBJ2-4

cdr3_nt: TGCGCCAGCAGCTTGGGGGACAGCGTTCTCGGTTTCGATGGCTACACCTTC
cdr3_aa: CASSLGDSVLGFDGYTF
cdr3_length: 17
clone_size: .
v_call: TRBV5-1
d_call: TRBD1
j_call: TRBJ1-2

cdr3_nt: TGTGCCCCGCCCCACAGAGGAAACACCATATATTTT
cdr3_aa: CAPPHRGNTIYF
cdr3_length: 12
clone_size: .
v_call: TRBV7-4
d_call: .
j_call: TRBJ1-3

cdr3_nt: TGTGCCAGCAGTCAGACAGGACCTTATGGCTACACCTTC
cdr3_aa: CASSQTGPYGYTF
cdr3_length: 13
clone_size: .
v_call: TRBV28
d_call: .
j_call: TRBJ1-2

cdr3_nt: TGTGCCAGCAGCAAAAAGGAGGGGTTTGACGGCAAATCACCCCTCCACTTT
cdr3_aa: CASSKKEGFDGKSPLHF
cdr3_length: 17
clone_size: .
v_call: TRBV21-1
d_call: .
j_call: TRBJ1-6

cdr3_nt: TGCAGTGCTAGATTAGGACAGGAGGAGTTCTTC
cdr3_aa: CSARLGQEEFF
cdr3_length: 11
clone_size: .
v_call: TRBV20-1
d_call: TRBD1
j_call: TRBJ2-1

cdr3_nt: TGTGCCAGCAGTTACCAACCGGGACAGGAAAGTGAAAAACTGTTTTTT
cdr3_aa: CASSYQPGQESEKLFF
cdr3_length: 16
clone_size: .
v_call: TRBV6-5
d_call: TRBD1
j_call: TRBJ1-4

cdr3_nt: TGTGCCAGCAGCTTAACGCAGGGACATAGCTACACCTTC
cdr3_aa: CASSLTQGHSYTF
cdr3_length: 13
clone_size: .
v_call: TRBV7-3
d_call: .
j_call: TRBJ1-2

cdr3_nt: TGTGCCTGGAGTTGGTATTGGCAGTTCAATCAGCCCCAGCATTTT
cdr3_aa: CAWSWYWQFNQPQHF
cdr3_length: 15
clone_size: .
v_call: TRBV30
d_call: .
j_call: TRBJ1-5

cdr3_nt: TGTGCCAGCTCACCGGTGGCAGGGCCTAATCAGCCCCAGCATTTT
cdr3_aa: CASSPVAGPNQPQHF
cdr3_length: 15
clone_size: .
v_call: TRBV18
d_call: .
j_call: TRBJ1-5

cdr3_nt: TGTGCCAGCAGCGTCTACAGGGGTTCCTACAATGAGCAGTTCTTC
cdr3_aa: CASSVYRGSYNEQFF
cdr3_length: 15
clone_size: once
v_call: TRBV7-8
d_call: TRBD1
j_call: TRBJ2-1

cdr3_nt: TGTGCCAGCAGCCAAAATAGTCCAGATACGCAGTATTTT
cdr3_aa: CASSQNSPDTQYF
cdr3_length: 13
clone_size: .
v_call: TRBV3-1/TRBV3-2
d_call: .
j_call: TRBJ2-3